This T cell receptor beta chain was sequenced in a study of T-cell memory formation after mild COVID-19. Study details: TCR clusters showed largely donor specificity.

From the 5' RACE reads, TCRdb called clonotypes with MiXCR, one entry per CDR3 protein. The data show around 340,000 distinct CDR3 sequences, with around 13% seen just once and about a fifth held by the top ten. Concerning this clonotype: Its antigen is undetermined.

Study conclusions and caveats: CD8+ contracting clones occupied EMRA, while CD4+ ones occupied mainly CM and EM. Second-wave clones that peaked on day 37 lacked confirmed SARS-CoV-2 specificity. There were some responding clones in pre-infection memory, which suggested that cross-reactive memory had joined.

J gave up 2 bases and V 6 bases, and 6 bases lay outside the gene matches. The germline V gene encodes CDR1 MNHEY and CDR2 SVGAGI. This CDR3 has 15 residues. Sequencing was done on a sample of PBMCs or a T cell subset sorted from them (not recorded which). This chain joins TRBV6-5 and TRBJ2-1, with TRBD1 identical over 8 bases. This TCR came from a man between 18 and 35 years old who had mild COVID-19 (a few samples of this study predate the infection). Cell type and time point are not known. The CDR3 DNA reads as TGTGCCAGCAGCAACCTGGACAGGGCCTACAATGAGCAGTTCTTC. It translates to CASSNLDRAYNEQFF.